This passage covers 13 T cell receptor beta chains from one sample sequenced in a study of blood T cell repertoires in COVID-19. Sequencing was performed with immunoSEQ multiplex PCR; in TCRdb, only in-frame clones are kept and a portion is missing. This sample has 50,000 to 55,000 clones; 80% to 90% occur once, and the top ten carry 4%. The sample was peripheral blood. The receptors come from a man over 45 with acute or convalescent COVID-19.

The chain carries TRBV18 and TRBJ1-1; the D gene is possibly TRBD1 (6 bases). V was pared by 8 bases and J by 4 bases, with 26 bases between. The germline gives CDR1 KGHSH, CDR2 LQKENI. The CDR3 contains 17 residues. The CDR3 reads CASAAPDSPYPGTEAFF. The CDR3 DNA sequence: TGTGCCAGCGCAGCTCCGGACAGCCCATACCCGGGCACTGAAGCTTTCTTT.

V and J are TRBV7-2 and TRBJ1-4, with D perhaps matching TRBD1 (5 bases). This CDR3 comprises 14 residues. The germline V and J ends were trimmed by 0 bases and 8 bases, with 10 bases remaining between them. CDR1 SGHTA and CDR2 FQGNSA come from the germline V gene. CDR3 in amino acids: CASSLAQGGEKLFF. CDR3 DNA: TGTGCCAGCAGCTTAGCTCAGGGTGGGGAAAAACTGTTTTTT.

This clone is medium-sized within its sample. This sequence joins TRBV30 and TRBJ2-4; tentative D call: TRBD1 (6 bases). Germline CDR1 and CDR2: GTSNPN and SVGIG (reference sequence). This CDR3 contains 15 residues. V lost 5 bases and J lost 0, with 14 bases in between. The CDR3 spells CAWGTDSIAKNIQYF. The DNA for the CDR3 is TGTGCCTGGGGGACGGACAGCATAGCCAAAAACATTCAGTACTTC.

This rearrangement joins TRBV3-1 (or the pseudogene TRBV3-2) to TRBJ1-4, with D possibly matching TRBD1 (5 bases). Trimming removed 2 bases from V and 5 bases from J, with 15 bases in between. Germline lookup yields CDR1 LGHDT and CDR2 YNNKEL (reference sequence). CDR3 length: 16 amino acids. The CDR3 bases are TGTGCCAGCAGCCAAATCCCTGACAGACAGAATGAAAAACTGTTTTTT. Its translation is CASSQIPDRQNEKLFF.

This chain connects TRBV5-1 to TRBJ1-6; the D gene is possibly TRBD1 (6 bases). The germline CDR1 and CDR2 sequences are SGHRS and YFSETQ. This CDR3 spans 15 amino acids. The V end was cut by 1 base, the J end by 5 bases, with 10 bases between. CDR3 sequence: CASSLSGQNNSPLHF. The CDR3 DNA sequence: TGCGCCAGCAGCTTGTCTGGACAGAATAATTCACCCCTCCACTTT.

The chain links TRBV25-1 to TRBJ1-2; D is perhaps TRBD1 (6 bases). The length of the CDR3 is 14 residues. The ends were cut back, 5 bases at V and 2 bases at J, with 12 bases in the middle. In germline, CDR1 is MGHDK, CDR2 SYGVNS. The CDR3 is CASSFQGWNYGYTF. The CDR3 region has the DNA TGTGCCAGCAGTTTCCAGGGGTGGAACTATGGCTACACCTTC.

V usage is TRBV11-1 and J usage is TRBJ2-1, with TRBD2 matching over 8 bases. The CDR3 consists of 13 residues. Germline V CDR1 and CDR2: SGHAT, FQDESV (reference sequence). J lost 13 bases, V lost 5 bases, and 10 bases had no gene match. CDR3 nucleotide sequence: TGTGCCAGCAGCCCACTGTGGAGCGGGGGACAGTTCTTC. Its protein product is CASSPLWSGGQFF.

The CDR3 loop reads CASSLDTPDYGYTF. The CDR3 DNA is TGCGCCAGCAGCTTGGACACCCCCGACTATGGCTACACCTTC. The chain links TRBV5-1 to TRBJ1-2, with D uncertain. Germline CDR1 SGHRS, CDR2 YFSETQ. The germline V and J ends were trimmed by 0 bases and 3 bases, with 9 bases remaining between them. This CDR3 has 14 residues.

This sequence joins TRBV30 and TRBJ2-5, with 10 bases lining up with TRBD1. The CDR3 is 14 residues long. Per the germline V gene, CDR1 is GTSNPN and CDR2 is SVGIG (reference sequence). The J segment lost 5 bases and the V segment lost 0 bases, leaving 3 bases of the junction unmatched. As DNA, the CDR3 is TGTGCCTGGAGTGTCGACAGGGGGCTCGAGACCCAGTACTTC. It specifies CAWSVDRGLETQYF.

Here the CDR3 DNA reads TGTGCCAGCAGCGTCCAGGCCACTAACTATGGCTACACCTTC. Its translation is CASSVQATNYGYTF. The chain carries TRBV9 and TRBJ1-2; D is unclear. Germline CDR1 is SGDLS and CDR2 is YYNGEE. V lost 2 bases and J 0 bases, leaving 8 bases between the germline ends. CDR3 size: 14 residues.

The chain joins TRBV5-1 to TRBJ1-6, with a weak D call TRBD1 (6 bases). V dropped 4 bases and J dropped 6 bases, with 20 bases sitting between them. Germline V gene data show CDR1 as SGHRS and CDR2 as YFSETQ. The CDR3 loop spans 17 amino acids. Here the CDR3 reads CASSRNNQGMSNSPLHF. The CDR3 DNA reads as TGCGCCAGCAGCCGTAATAACCAGGGGATGAGTAATTCACCCCTCCACTTT.

In DNA, the CDR3 is TGCGCCAGCAGCCAAGATTGGGGGGAAACCCTCGGGACCGGGGCCAACGTCCTGACTTTC. This translates into CASSQDWGETLGTGANVLTF. J is TRBJ2-6 and V is TRBV4-1; a weak D match, TRBD2 (6 bases). The CDR3 length is 20 residues. V was clipped by 0 bases and J by 4 bases, with 22 bases between them. Germline-derived CDR1 and CDR2 are MGHRA and YSYEKL.

The rearrangement joins TRBV5-1 to TRBJ1-1; 11 bases map to TRBD1. The CDR3 has 16 amino acids. Germline CDR1 reads SGHRS; CDR2 reads YFSETQ. V lost 4 bases, J lost 5 bases, and 10 bases stayed unmatched. CDR3 in DNA: TGCGCCAGCAGCCCGGTGGGACAGGGGGGAAGGACTGAAGCTTTCTTT. Translating it yields CASSPVGQGGRTEAFF.